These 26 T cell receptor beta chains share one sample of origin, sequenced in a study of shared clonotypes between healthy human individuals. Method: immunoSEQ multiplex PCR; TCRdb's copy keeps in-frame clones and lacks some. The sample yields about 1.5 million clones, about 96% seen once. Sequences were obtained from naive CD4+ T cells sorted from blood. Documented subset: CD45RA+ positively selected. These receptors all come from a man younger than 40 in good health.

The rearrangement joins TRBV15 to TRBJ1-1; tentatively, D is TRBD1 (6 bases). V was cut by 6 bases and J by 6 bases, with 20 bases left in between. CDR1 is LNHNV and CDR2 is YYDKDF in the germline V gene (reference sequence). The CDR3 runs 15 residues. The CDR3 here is CATRPRGSLFAEAFF. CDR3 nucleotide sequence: TGTGCCACCAGACCAAGGGGGTCATTGTTCGCTGAAGCTTTCTTT.

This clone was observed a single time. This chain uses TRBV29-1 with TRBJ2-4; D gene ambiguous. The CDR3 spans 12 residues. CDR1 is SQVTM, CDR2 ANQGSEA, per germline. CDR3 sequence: CSGVLAKNIQYF. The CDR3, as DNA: TGCTCCGGCGTATTAGCCAAAAACATTCAGTACTTC.

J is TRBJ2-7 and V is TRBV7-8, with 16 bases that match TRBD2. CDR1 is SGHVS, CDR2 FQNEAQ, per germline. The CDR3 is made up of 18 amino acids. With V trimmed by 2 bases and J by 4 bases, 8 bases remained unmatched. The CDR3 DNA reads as TGTGCCAGCAGCTTACGGGGGACTAGCGGGAGGGCCATATACGAGCAGTACTTC. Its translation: CASSLRGTSGRAIYEQYF.

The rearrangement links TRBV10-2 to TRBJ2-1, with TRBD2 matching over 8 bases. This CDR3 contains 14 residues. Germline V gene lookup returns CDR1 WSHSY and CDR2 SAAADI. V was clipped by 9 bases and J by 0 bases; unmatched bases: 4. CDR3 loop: CASKRGSSYNEQFF. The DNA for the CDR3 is TGCGCCAGTAAGCGGGGGAGCTCCTACAATGAGCAGTTCTTC.

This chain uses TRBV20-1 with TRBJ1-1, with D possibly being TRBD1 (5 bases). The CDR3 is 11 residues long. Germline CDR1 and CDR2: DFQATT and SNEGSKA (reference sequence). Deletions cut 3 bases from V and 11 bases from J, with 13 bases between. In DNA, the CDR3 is TGCAGTGCTAGGAGGGAGGGGTTCGCTTTCTTT. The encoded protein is CSARREGFAFF.

CDR3 residues: CASSQEDRGLSGYTF. The CDR3 coding sequence is TGCGCCAGCAGCCAAGAAGACAGGGGGCTAAGTGGCTACACCTTC. The chain couples TRBV4-3 to TRBJ1-2; 10 nucleotides agree with TRBD1. J was trimmed by 7 bases and V by 0 bases; bases with no gene match: 5. From germline, CDR1 is LGHNA and CDR2 YSLEER. The CDR3 sequence is 15 residues long.

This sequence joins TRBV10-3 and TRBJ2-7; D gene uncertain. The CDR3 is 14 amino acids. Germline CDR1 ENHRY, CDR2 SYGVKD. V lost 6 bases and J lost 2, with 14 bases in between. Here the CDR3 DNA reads TGTGCCATCAGCCTGGACGGAGTTACCTACGAGCAGTACTTC. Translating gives CAISLDGVTYEQYF.

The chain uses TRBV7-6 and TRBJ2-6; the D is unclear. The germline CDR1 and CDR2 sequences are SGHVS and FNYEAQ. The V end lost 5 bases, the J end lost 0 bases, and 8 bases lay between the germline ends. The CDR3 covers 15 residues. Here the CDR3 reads CASSPKHSGANVLTF. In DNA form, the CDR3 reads TGTGCCAGCAGCCCTAAGCACTCTGGGGCCAACGTCCTGACTTTC.

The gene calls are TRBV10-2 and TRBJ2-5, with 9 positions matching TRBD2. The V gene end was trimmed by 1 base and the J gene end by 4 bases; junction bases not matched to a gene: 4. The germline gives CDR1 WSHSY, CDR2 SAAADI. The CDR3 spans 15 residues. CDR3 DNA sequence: TGCGCCAGCAGTGAGTTAGCGGGAGTATCAGAGACCCAGTACTTC. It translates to CASSELAGVSETQYF.

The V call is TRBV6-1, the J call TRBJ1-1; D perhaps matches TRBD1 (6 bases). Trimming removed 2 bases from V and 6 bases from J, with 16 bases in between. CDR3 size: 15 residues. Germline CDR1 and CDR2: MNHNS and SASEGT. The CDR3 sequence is CASSERGGALAEAFF. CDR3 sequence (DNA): TGTGCCAGCAGTGAAAGGGGGGGGGCACTTGCTGAAGCTTTCTTT.

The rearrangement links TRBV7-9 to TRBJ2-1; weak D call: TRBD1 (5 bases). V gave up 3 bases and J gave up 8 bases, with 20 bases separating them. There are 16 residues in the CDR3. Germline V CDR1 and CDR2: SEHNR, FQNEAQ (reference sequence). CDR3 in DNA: TGTGCCAGCAGCTTTGGATGGGCAGGGCCTCGGGATGAGCAGTTCTTC. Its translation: CASSFGWAGPRDEQFF.

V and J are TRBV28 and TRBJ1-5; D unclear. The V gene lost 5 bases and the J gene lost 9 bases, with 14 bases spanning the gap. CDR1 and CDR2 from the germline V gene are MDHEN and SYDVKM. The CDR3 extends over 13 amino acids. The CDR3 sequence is CASSPPGWGPQHF. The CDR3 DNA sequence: TGTGCCAGCAGTCCCCCGGGTTGGGGGCCCCAGCATTTT. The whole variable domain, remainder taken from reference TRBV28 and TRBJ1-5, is DVKVTQSSRYLVKRTGEKVFLECVQDMDHENMFWYRQDPGLGLRLIYFSYDVKMKEKGDIPEGYSVSREKKERFSLILESASTNQTSMYLCASSPPGWGPQHFGDGTRLSIL.

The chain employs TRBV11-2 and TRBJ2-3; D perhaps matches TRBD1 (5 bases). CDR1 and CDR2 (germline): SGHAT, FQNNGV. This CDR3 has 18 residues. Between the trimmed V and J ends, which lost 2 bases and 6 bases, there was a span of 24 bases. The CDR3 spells CASSLHTTTGAARDTQYF. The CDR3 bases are TGTGCCAGCAGCTTACACACCACAACAGGAGCCGCGAGGGATACGCAGTATTTT.

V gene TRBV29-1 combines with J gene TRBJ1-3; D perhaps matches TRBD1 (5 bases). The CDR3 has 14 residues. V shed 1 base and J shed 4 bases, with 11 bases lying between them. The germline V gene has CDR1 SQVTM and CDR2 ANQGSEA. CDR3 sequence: CSVEGGGSGNTIYF. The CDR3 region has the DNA TGCAGCGTTGAAGGGGGGGGATCCGGAAACACCATATATTTT.

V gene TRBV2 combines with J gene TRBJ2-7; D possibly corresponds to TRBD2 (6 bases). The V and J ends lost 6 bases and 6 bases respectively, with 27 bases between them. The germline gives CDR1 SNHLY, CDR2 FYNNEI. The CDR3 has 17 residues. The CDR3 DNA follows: TGTGCCAGCAGCTTACCCCGGGACTCCGAGATTCATGGCGAGCAGTACTTC. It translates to CASSLPRDSEIHGEQYF. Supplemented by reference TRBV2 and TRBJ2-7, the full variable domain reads EPEVTQTPSHQVTQMGQEVILRCVPISNHLYFYWYRQILGQKVEFLVSFYNNEISEKSEIFDDQFSVERPDGSNFTLKIRSTKLEDSAMYFCASSLPRDSEIHGEQYFGPGTRLTVT.

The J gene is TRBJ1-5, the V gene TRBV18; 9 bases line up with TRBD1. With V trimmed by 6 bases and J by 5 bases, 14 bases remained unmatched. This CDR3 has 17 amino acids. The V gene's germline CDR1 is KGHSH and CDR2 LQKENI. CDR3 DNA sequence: TGTGCCAGCTCTCAAGTAGCCGGGACAGGGTACCATCAGCCCCAGCATTTT. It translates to CASSQVAGTGYHQPQHF. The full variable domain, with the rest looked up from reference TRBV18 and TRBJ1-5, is NAGVMQNPRHLVRRRGQEARLRCSPMKGHSHVYWYRQLPEEGLKFMVYLQKENIIDESGMPKERFSAEFPKEGPSILRIQQVVRGDSAAYFCASSQVAGTGYHQPQHFGDGTRLSIL.

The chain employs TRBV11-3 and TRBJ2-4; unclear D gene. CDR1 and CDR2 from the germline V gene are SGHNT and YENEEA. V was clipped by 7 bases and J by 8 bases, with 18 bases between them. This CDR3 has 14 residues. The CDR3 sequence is CASNWVRAGHIQYF. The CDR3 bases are TGTGCCAGCAATTGGGTCCGCGCCGGTCACATTCAGTACTTC.

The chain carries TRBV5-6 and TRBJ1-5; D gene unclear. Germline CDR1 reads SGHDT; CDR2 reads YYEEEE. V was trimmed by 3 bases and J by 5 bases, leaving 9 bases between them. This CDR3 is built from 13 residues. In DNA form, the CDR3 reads TGTGCCAGCAGCTCGGCCCGGGATCAGCCCCAGCATTTT. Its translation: CASSSARDQPQHF. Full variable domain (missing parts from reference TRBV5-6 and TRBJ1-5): DAGVTQSPTHLIKTRGQQVTLRCSPKSGHDTVSWYQQALGQGPQFIFQYYEEEERQRGNFPDRFSGHQFPNYSSELNVNALLLGDSALYLCASSSARDQPQHFGDGTRLSIL.

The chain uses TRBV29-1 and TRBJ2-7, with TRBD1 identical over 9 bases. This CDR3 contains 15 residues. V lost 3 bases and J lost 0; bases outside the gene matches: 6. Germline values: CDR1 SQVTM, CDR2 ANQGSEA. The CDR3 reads CSVEVRGQGSYEQYF. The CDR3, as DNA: TGCAGCGTTGAGGTTAGGGGACAGGGCTCCTACGAGCAGTACTTC.

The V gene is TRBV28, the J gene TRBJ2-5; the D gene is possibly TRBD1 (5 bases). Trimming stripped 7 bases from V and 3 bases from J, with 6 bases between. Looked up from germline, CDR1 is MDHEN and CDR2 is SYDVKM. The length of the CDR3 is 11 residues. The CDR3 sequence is CASNRKETQYF. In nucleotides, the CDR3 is TGTGCCAGCAACAGGAAAGAGACCCAGTACTTC.

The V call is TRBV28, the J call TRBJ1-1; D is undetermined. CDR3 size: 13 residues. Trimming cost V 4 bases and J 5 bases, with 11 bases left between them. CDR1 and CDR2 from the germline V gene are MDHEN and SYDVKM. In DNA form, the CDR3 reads TGTGCCAGCAGTTCCCTGGTAGGGACTGAAGCTTTCTTT. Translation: CASSSLVGTEAFF.

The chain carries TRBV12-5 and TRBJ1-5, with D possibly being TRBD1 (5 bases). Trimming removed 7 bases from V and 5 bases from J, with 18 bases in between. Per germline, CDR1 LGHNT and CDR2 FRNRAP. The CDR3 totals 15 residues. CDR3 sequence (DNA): TGTGCTAGTGTCTTCCGGGCAGCCAGGGATCAGCCCCAGCATTTT. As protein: CASVFRAARDQPQHF.

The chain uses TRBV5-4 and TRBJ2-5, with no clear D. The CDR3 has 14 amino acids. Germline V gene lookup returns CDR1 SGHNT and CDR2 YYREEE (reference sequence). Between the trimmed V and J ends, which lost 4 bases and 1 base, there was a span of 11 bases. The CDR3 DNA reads TGTGCCAGCAGCCTTTTACCTATCCAAGAGACCCAGTACTTC. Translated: CASSLLPIQETQYF.

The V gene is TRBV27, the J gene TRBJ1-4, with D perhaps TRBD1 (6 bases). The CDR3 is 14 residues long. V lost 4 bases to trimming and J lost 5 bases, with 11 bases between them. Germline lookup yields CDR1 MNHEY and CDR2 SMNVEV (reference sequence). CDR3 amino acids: CASSSYRENEKLFF. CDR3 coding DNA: TGTGCCAGCAGTTCTTACAGGGAAAATGAAAAACTGTTTTTT. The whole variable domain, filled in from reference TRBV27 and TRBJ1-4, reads EAQVTQNPRYLITVTGKKLTVTCSQNMNHEYMSWYRQDPGLGLRQIYYSMNVEVTDKGDVPEGYKVSRKEKRNFPLILESPSPNQTSLYFCASSSYRENEKLFFGSGTQLSVL.

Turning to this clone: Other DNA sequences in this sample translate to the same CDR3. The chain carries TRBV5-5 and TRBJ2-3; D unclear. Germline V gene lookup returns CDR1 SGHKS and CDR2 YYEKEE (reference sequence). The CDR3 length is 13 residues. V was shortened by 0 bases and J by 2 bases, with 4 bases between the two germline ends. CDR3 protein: CASSLDPTDTQYF. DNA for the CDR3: TGTGCCAGCAGCTTGGACCCCACAGATACGCAGTATTTT.

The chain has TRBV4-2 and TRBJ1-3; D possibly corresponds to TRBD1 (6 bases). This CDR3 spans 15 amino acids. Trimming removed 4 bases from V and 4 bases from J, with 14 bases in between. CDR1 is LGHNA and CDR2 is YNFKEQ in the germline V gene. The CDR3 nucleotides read TGTGCCAGCAGCCGGACCAGGGGTCTCGGAAACACCATATATTTT. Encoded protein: CASSRTRGLGNTIYF.